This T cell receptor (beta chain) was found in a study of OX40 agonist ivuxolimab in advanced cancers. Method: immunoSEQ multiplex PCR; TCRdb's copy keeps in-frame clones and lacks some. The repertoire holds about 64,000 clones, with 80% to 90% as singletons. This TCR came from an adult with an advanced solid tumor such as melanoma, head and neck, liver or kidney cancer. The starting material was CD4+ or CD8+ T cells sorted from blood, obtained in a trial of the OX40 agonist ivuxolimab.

The CDR3 DNA is TGTGCCAGCAGTTCTAGCGGGACCTCCTACAATGAGCAGTTCTTC. It yields the protein CASSSSGTSYNEQFF. V and J are TRBV28 and TRBJ2-1; 9 bases align to TRBD2. Germline CDR1 reads MDHEN; CDR2 reads SYDVKM. Trimming took 4 bases from V and 0 from J; bases not matched to a gene: 1. The CDR3 runs to 15 residues.